This is a list of T cell receptor beta chains from one sample in a study of blood T cell repertoires in COVID-19. TCRdb's copy holds only in-frame clones and misses some; the assay was immunoSEQ multiplex PCR. The repertoire consists of 200,000 to 250,000 clones, with over 75% occurring once and the leading ten covering about 13%. The source material was peripheral blood. These receptors originate from a human donor in a cohort sampled during active COVID-19. CDR3s include the opening cysteine and the closing phenylalanine or tryptophan. A D gene is named only where the DNA matches it firmly. Clone size is given for some rows only: seen once, a few or many times, or a class if the clone is expanded.

NA,TRBJ1-5,TRBV28,NA,15,TGTGCCAGCAGTTTCCATAGCGGGGGGAATCAGCCCCAGCATTTT,CASSFHSGGNQPQHF
NA,TRBJ1-5,TRBV6-4,NA,14,TGTGCCAGCAGTGCAGGGCCTAGCAATCAGCCCCAGCATTTT,CASSAGPSNQPQHF
NA,TRBJ2-2,TRBV18,NA,14,TGTGCCAGCTCACCACCACAGAACACCGGGGAGCTGTTTTTT,CASSPPQNTGELFF
NA,TRBJ2-3,TRBV10-3,NA,17,TGTGCCATCAGTGATGTGGGGGGGGGCGGGGCACCAGATACGCAGTATTTT,CAISDVGGGGAPDTQYF
few,TRBJ2-3,TRBV30,NA,13,TGTGCCTGGAGTGTACCGGGGGCAGATACGCAGTATTTT,CAWSVPGADTQYF
NA,TRBJ2-1,TRBV15,TRBD2,18,TGTGCCACCAGCAGAGATCCGATACTAGCGGAACTCTACAATGAGCAGTTCTTC,CATSRDPILAELYNEQFF
NA,TRBJ2-1,TRBV13,NA,15,TGTGCCAGCAGCTTTATGAGGCGAGTCTCCAATGAGCAGTTCTTC,CASSFMRRVSNEQFF
NA,TRBJ2-7,TRBV28,TRBD1,14,TGTGCCAGCAGCACGGGACAGGGAATCGATGAGCAGTACTTC,CASSTGQGIDEQYF
NA,TRBJ2-1,TRBV7-9,NA,15,TGTGCCAGCAGCCCACCGCGGGCATGGGACAATGAGCAGTTCTTC,CASSPPRAWDNEQFF
NA,TRBJ1-1,TRBV27,NA,18,TGTGCCAGCAGTTTTCTCCTCCCGGGGGGGAAGACGAACACTGAAGCTTTCTTT,CASSFLLPGGKTNTEAFF
few,TRBJ2-2,TRBV7-9,TRBD1,15,TGTGCCAGCAGTTGGGGGACAGGTGGGACCGGGGAGCTGTTTTTT,CASSWGTGGTGELFF
NA,TRBJ2-2,TRBV18,TRBD1,14,TGTGCCAGCTCACCAGTTGACAGGGGCGTGGAGCTGTTTTTT,CASSPVDRGVELFF
NA,TRBJ2-5,TRBV20-1,NA,10,TGCAGAAGCCATCGGGAGACCCAGTACTTC,CRSHRETQYF
NA,TRBJ1-5,TRBV6-2/TRBV6-3,TRBD1,18,TGTGCCAGCAGTCCGGGGGACAGGGTGGATTGGAACAATCAGCCCCAGCATTTT,CASSPGDRVDWNNQPQHF
NA,TRBJ1-5,TRBV6-5,TRBD1,14,TGTGCCAGCAGGAAACAGGGGGACAATCAGCCCCAGCATTTT,CASRKQGDNQPQHF
NA,TRBJ2-4,TRBV4-3,TRBD2,17,TGCGCCAGCAGCCAAGATGTGGGGGGGAGTGCCAAAAACATTCAGTACTTC,CASSQDVGGSAKNIQYF
NA,TRBJ2-5,TRBV28,NA,12,TGTGCCAGCGGCTCGGTGAGGGAGACCCAGTACTTC,CASGSVRETQYF
NA,TRBJ2-1,TRBV2,TRBD2,16,TGTGCCAGCAGTGAAGAGGGACTAGCGGGAAAGGTTGAGCAGTTCTTC,CASSEEGLAGKVEQFF
NA,TRBJ1-5,TRBV19,NA,16,TGTGCCAGTAGTATGAGGGAAAGACCTAGCAATCAGCCCCAGCATTTT,CASSMRERPSNQPQHF
NA,TRBJ2-7,TRBV28,TRBD1,16,TGTGCCAGCAGCTTCGCGCCAGGGACAGGATCATACGAGCAGTACTTC,CASSFAPGTGSYEQYF
NA,TRBJ2-3,TRBV18,NA,16,TGTGCCAGCTCACCACTTGTCGGGGGTGGAACAGATACGCAGTATTTT,CASSPLVGGGTDTQYF
NA,TRBJ1-1,TRBV9,NA,12,TGTGCCAGCGGAGACCGGGACACTGAAGCTTTCTTT,CASGDRDTEAFF